These 26 T cell receptor beta chains were sequenced from one sample in a study of regulatory T cells in long-lasting Graves disease. Sequencing libraries for TCR beta were prepared with iRepertoire HTBI primers and Arm-PCR of CDR3 regions. TCRdb reanalysed the multiplex PCR reads using MiXCR and keeps one entry per CDR3 protein. The table includes approximately 440,000 distinct CDR3 sequences, 15% to 20% detected once. Time point meaning: newly diagnosed GD, antithyroid drugs for less than 3 months. Isolated PBMC RNA provided the starting material for the TCR library. This same sample was also part of a study on T cells in Graves' hyperthyroidism and ophthalmopathy.

The sequencing used peripheral blood mononuclear cells (PBMCs), collected at new diagnosis, from a patient treated with antithyroid drugs. The origin of the receptors is a man aged 40-49 years with Graves disease.

Ten or more counts support this clonotype. The genes are TRBV28 and TRBJ2-1, with unresolved D. Trimming cost V 5 bases and J 9 bases, with 11 bases left between them. This CDR3 is 12 amino acids long. Per the germline V gene, CDR1 is MDHEN and CDR2 is SYDVKM. CDR3 loop: CASSPLTTEQFF. CDR3 sequence (DNA): TGTGCCAGCAGTCCACTGACAACTGAGCAGTTCTTC. The whole variable domain, filled in from reference TRBV28 and TRBJ2-1, reads DVKVTQSSRYLVKRTGEKVFLECVQDMDHENMFWYRQDPGLGLRLIYFSYDVKMKEKGDIPEGYSVSREKKERFSLILESASTNQTSMYLCASSPLTTEQFFGPGTRLTVL.

J is TRBJ1-3 and V is TRBV5-4, with TRBD1 identical over 8 bases. This CDR3 comprises 14 residues. V was pared by 1 base and J by 8 bases, with 5 bases of the junction left unmatched. From germline, CDR1 is SGHNT and CDR2 YYREEE (reference sequence). CDR3 residues: CASSLQGAVDTIYF. The CDR3 DNA follows: TGTGCCAGCAGCTTGCAGGGGGCAGTAGACACCATATATTTT.

The chain couples TRBV24-1 to TRBJ2-1, with a weak D call TRBD2 (6 bases). CDR3 length: 15 residues. CDR1 and CDR2 (germline): KGHDR, SFDVKD. V lost 7 bases and J 3 bases, leaving 15 bases between the germline ends. The DNA for the CDR3 is TGTGCCACCAGGGACGGGAGACTTCGCTACAATGAGCAGTTCTTC. This encodes CATRDGRLRYNEQFF.

V and J are TRBV10-3 and TRBJ2-3; TRBD1 agrees at 7 bases. There are 12 residues in the CDR3. The germline CDR1 and CDR2 sequences are ENHRY and SYGVKD. V shed 6 bases and J 4 bases; nucleotides not matched to a gene: 1. The CDR3 spells CAIRGTADTQYF. For the CDR3, the DNA is TGTGCCATCAGGGGGACAGCAGATACGCAGTATTTT.

This clonotype was seen more than once but under ten times. This chain uses TRBV7-3 with TRBJ1-1; D remains unclear. V was shortened by 2 bases and J by 5 bases, with 3 bases between the two germline ends. The CDR3 runs 11 residues. The germline V gene encodes CDR1 SGHTA and CDR2 FQGTGA. The CDR3 sequence: CASSLETEAFF. The DNA of the CDR3 is TGTGCCAGCAGCTTAGAGACTGAAGCTTTCTTT. The whole variable domain, remainder taken from reference TRBV7-3 and TRBJ1-1, is GAGVSQTPSNKVTEKGKYVELRCDPISGHTALYWYRQSLGQGPEFLIYFQGTGAADDSGLPNDRFFAVRPEGSVSTLKIQRTERGDSAVYLCASSLETEAFFGQGTRLTVV.

This clonotype was counted at least ten times. The chain carries TRBV7-9 and TRBJ2-1; TRBD2 aligns across 8 bases. CDR3 length: 15 residues. Germline lookup yields CDR1 SEHNR and CDR2 FQNEAQ (reference sequence). With 5 bases clipped from V and 7 bases from J, the junction kept 10 bases outside the gene matches. The CDR3 DNA reads TGTGCCAGCAGCCAGGGACTAGGGGTCGTGAATGAGCAGTTCTTC. Protein product: CASSQGLGVVNEQFF. The complete variable domain, with remaining parts taken from reference TRBV7-9 and TRBJ2-1, reads DTGVSQNPRHKITKRGQNVTFRCDPISEHNRLYWYRQTLGQGPEFLTYFQNEAQLEKSRLLSDRFSAERPKGSFSTLEIQRTEQGDSAMYLCASSQGLGVVNEQFFGPGTRLTVL.

The V and J genes are TRBV6-5 and TRBJ2-1; no firm D call. The V and J ends lost 0 bases and 8 bases respectively, with 11 bases between them. The length of the CDR3 is 14 residues. Germline CDR1 is MNHEY and CDR2 is SVGAGI. The CDR3 DNA is TGTGCCAGCAGTTACTCGATCGTCGGCTATGAGCAGTTCTTC. Translation gives CASSYSIVGYEQFF.

This clonotype has a handful of counts. The gene calls are TRBV11-3 and TRBJ2-2; the D is unclear. Trimming removed 5 bases from V and 8 bases from J, with 9 bases in between. CDR1 and CDR2 from the germline V gene are SGHNT and YENEEA. CDR3 length: 12 residues. The CDR3 DNA sequence: TGTGCCAGCAGCCCAACTTCGGGGGAGCTGTTTTTT. Its translation: CASSPTSGELFF.

This clonotype was detected ten times or more. The chain employs TRBV20-1 and TRBJ1-1; tentative D call: TRBD1 (5 bases). The CDR3 has 13 residues. The germline gives CDR1 DFQATT, CDR2 SNEGSKA (reference sequence). V shed 7 bases and J shed 1 base, with 13 bases lying between them. The CDR3 DNA reads as TGCAGTGGTTGGGGGTTCCCGAACACTGAAGCTTTCTTT. It yields the protein CSGWGFPNTEAFF.

This clonotype has ten or more counts. The chain uses TRBV2 and TRBJ1-1, with D hard to call. Looked up from germline, CDR1 is SNHLY and CDR2 is FYNNEI. This CDR3 has 16 residues. V was trimmed by 3 bases and J by 1 base, leaving 15 bases between them. The DNA for the CDR3 is TGTGCCAGCAGTGACATGGGCAGAGAGAGGAACACTGAAGCTTTCTTT. It encodes CASSDMGRERNTEAFF.

This clonotype was observed many times. The V gene is TRBV3-1, the J gene TRBJ2-2; 7 bases fit TRBD1. V gave up 1 base and J gave up 7 bases; unmatched junction bases: 9. Germline-derived CDR1 and CDR2 are LGHDT and YNNKEL (reference sequence). The CDR3 has 16 residues. CDR3 sequence reads: CASSQGYRGSSGELFF. The CDR3 DNA reads as TGTGCCAGCAGCCAAGGGTACAGGGGAAGTAGCGGGGAGCTGTTTTTT.

J is TRBJ2-7 and V is TRBV7-2; TRBD2 matches 9 bases. After removal of 5 bases from V and 6 bases from J, the junction contained 11 bases not matched to a gene. Germline-derived CDR1 and CDR2 are SGHTA and FQGNSA. The CDR3 contains 15 residues. The CDR3 nucleotides read TGTGCCAGCAGCCCCACGAGACTAGCGGAAATCGAGCAGTACTTC. The encoded protein is CASSPTRLAEIEQYF.

In this sample, this clonotype turned up a few times. This chain links TRBV7-2 with TRBJ2-7, with 9 bases lining up with TRBD1. The CDR3 is 15 amino acids. V dropped 5 bases and J dropped 0; count of bases not matched to a gene: 5. The V gene's germline CDR1 is SGHTA and CDR2 FQGNSA. CDR3 DNA sequence: TGTGCCAGCAGCGCTACAGGGGGCAGCTCCTACGAGCAGTACTTC. This sequence encodes CASSATGGSSYEQYF.

This clonotype was found many times. The rearrangement joins TRBV20-1 to TRBJ2-3; 7 bases map to TRBD1. Trimming at V came to 2 bases and at J to 3 bases, leaving 14 bases not matched to a gene. This CDR3 contains 17 residues. Germline CDR1 reads DFQATT; CDR2 reads SNEGSKA (reference sequence). This CDR3 is CSARSIVGGARTDTQYF. CDR3 coding DNA: TGCAGTGCTAGAAGCATAGTAGGGGGCGCAAGGACAGATACGCAGTATTTT.

In the case of this clonotype: The junction shows a germline mismatch at one end, possibly a read error. The chain recombines TRBV7-9 with TRBJ1-1, with unresolved D. The CDR3 is 13 amino acids. Germline V gene lookup returns CDR1 SEHNR and CDR2 FQNEAQ (reference sequence). The CDR3 DNA reads TGTGCCAGCACCTACGGCGGTCGCACTGAAGCTTCCTTT. Its protein product is CASTYGGRTEASF. Filled out from reference TRBV7-9 and TRBJ1-1, the complete variable domain reads DTGVSQNPRHKITKRGQNVTFRCDPISEHNRLYWYRQTLGQGPEFLTYFQNEAQLEKSRLLSDRFSAERPKGSFSTLEIQRTEQGDSAMYLCASTYGGRTEASFGQGTRLTVV.

This clonotype appeared many times. The chain carries TRBV5-1 and TRBJ2-1; TRBD2 agrees at 9 bases. V shed 2 bases and J 8 bases; nucleotides not matched to a gene: 8. Germline V gives CDR1 SGHRS, CDR2 YFSETQ. This CDR3 spans 15 amino acids. The CDR3 reads CASSFGSGSLDEQFF. The DNA of the CDR3 is TGCGCCAGCAGCTTCGGTAGCGGGAGTTTGGATGAGCAGTTCTTC.

This clonotype was recorded a few times. V is TRBV5-1 and J is TRBJ2-5; TRBD2 aligns across 11 bases. The germline V gene encodes CDR1 SGHRS and CDR2 YFSETQ. Trimming removed 4 bases from V and 0 bases from J; junction bases left unmatched: 8. CDR3 length: 17 amino acids. The CDR3 DNA sequence: TGCGCCAGCAGCCCTCGAGGACTAGCGGGCAACCAAGAGACCCAGTACTTC. Protein product: CASSPRGLAGNQETQYF.

This clonotype was found a few times. The CDR3 DNA reads TGTGCCAGCAGTCTCCTTCTGGACACCACTGAAGCTTTCTTT. This gives the protein CASSLLLDTTEAFF. The genes are TRBV28 and TRBJ1-1; a possible D gene is TRBD1 (5 bases). Trimming took off 5 bases at V and 4 bases at J, with 14 bases between the two ends. Germline assignment: CDR1 MDHEN and CDR2 SYDVKM. The CDR3 has 14 amino acids.

This clonotype was seen at least ten times. The chain is built from TRBV27 and TRBJ1-2, with D possibly being TRBD1 (6 bases). Germline CDR1 MNHEY, CDR2 SMNVEV (reference sequence). With 2 bases removed from V and 6 bases from J, the gap between germline ends came to 16 bases. This CDR3 is 15 amino acids long. CDR3: CASSLSRQGPDGYTF. The CDR3, as DNA: TGTGCCAGCAGTTTAAGTCGGCAGGGGCCGGATGGCTACACCTTC.

There are many counts of this clonotype. CDR3 region: CASSLSGTGFTYEQYF. The CDR3 region has the DNA TGTGCCAGCAGCTTATCCGGGACAGGGTTTACCTACGAGCAGTACTTC. The chain recombines TRBV7-8 with TRBJ2-7, with 9 positions matching TRBD1. Germline V lookup: CDR1 SGHVS, CDR2 FQNEAQ. The CDR3 sequence is 16 residues long. V lost 2 bases, J lost 2 bases, and 7 bases stayed unmatched.

This clonotype has at least ten counts. J is TRBJ2-5 and V is TRBV11-2; no clear D gene. V was shortened by 4 bases and J by 4 bases, with 13 bases between the two germline ends. The CDR3 is made up of 14 amino acids. CDR1 is SGHAT and CDR2 is FQNNGV in the germline V gene. CDR3 DNA: TGTGCCAGCAGCTCAACCCGGGTTCCAGAGACCCAGTACTTC. The encoded protein is CASSSTRVPETQYF.

This clonotype has a handful of counts. This could be a read error, since a much larger clone is one nucleotide away. The rearrangement joins TRBV11-2 to TRBJ2-7; 11 bases are a match to TRBD1. This CDR3 has 15 amino acids. V shed 3 bases and J 2 bases; nucleotides not matched to a gene: 3. From germline, CDR1 is SGHAT and CDR2 FQNNGV. The CDR3 spells CASSLDRGRAYEQYF. The CDR3 region has the DNA TGTGCCAGCAGCTTGGACAGGGGGCGCGCCTACGAGCAGTACTTC.

Ten or more counts support this clonotype. This rearrangement joins TRBV3-1 to TRBJ2-7; TRBD1 agrees at 9 bases. This CDR3 comprises 14 residues. The V gene end was trimmed by 1 base and the J gene end by 6 bases; junction bases not matched to a gene: 4. Germline V gene data show CDR1 as LGHDT and CDR2 as YNNKEL (reference sequence). CDR3 residues: CASSQVGGQGEQYF. The CDR3 bases are TGTGCCAGCAGCCAAGTTGGGGGACAGGGCGAGCAGTACTTC.

In this sample, this clonotype turned up many times. The chain uses TRBV24-1 and TRBJ2-7; D may correspond to TRBD1 or TRBD2 (6 bases each). The CDR3 has 16 amino acids. V was shortened by 4 bases and J by 5 bases, with 20 bases between the two germline ends. The germline CDR1 and CDR2 sequences are KGHDR and SFDVKD. CDR3 DNA: TGTGCCACCAGTGACCCAAGCCCGGGGGCTGGGAACGAGCAGTACTTC. Its protein product is CATSDPSPGAGNEQYF.

This clonotype was detected ten times or more. The chain joins TRBV30 to TRBJ1-1; D is ambiguous. The CDR3 loop spans 13 amino acids. Per the germline V gene, CDR1 is GTSNPN and CDR2 is SVGIG (reference sequence). Trimming left V 4 bases short and J 2 bases short, with 11 bases between. CDR3 sequence reads: CAWMVQHNTEAFF. The DNA for the CDR3 is TGTGCCTGGATGGTCCAGCACAACACTGAAGCTTTCTTT.

This clonotype has at least ten counts. The chain uses TRBV7-2 and TRBJ1-5, with TRBD1 as a possible D gene (5 bases). Looked up from germline, CDR1 is SGHTA and CDR2 is FQGNSA. This CDR3 spans 17 amino acids. V was cut by 1 base and J by 5 bases, with 18 bases left in between. The CDR3 sequence is CASSLGSPTVWDQPQHF. The CDR3 DNA reads as TGTGCCAGCAGCTTAGGGTCCCCGACAGTATGGGATCAGCCCCAGCATTTT. The full variable domain, rest sourced from reference TRBV7-2 and TRBJ1-5, is GAGVSQSPSNKVTEKGKDVELRCDPISGHTALYWYRQSLGQGLEFLIYFQGNSAPDKSGLPSDRFSAERTGGSVSTLTIQRTQQEDSAVYLCASSLGSPTVWDQPQHFGDGTRLSIL.